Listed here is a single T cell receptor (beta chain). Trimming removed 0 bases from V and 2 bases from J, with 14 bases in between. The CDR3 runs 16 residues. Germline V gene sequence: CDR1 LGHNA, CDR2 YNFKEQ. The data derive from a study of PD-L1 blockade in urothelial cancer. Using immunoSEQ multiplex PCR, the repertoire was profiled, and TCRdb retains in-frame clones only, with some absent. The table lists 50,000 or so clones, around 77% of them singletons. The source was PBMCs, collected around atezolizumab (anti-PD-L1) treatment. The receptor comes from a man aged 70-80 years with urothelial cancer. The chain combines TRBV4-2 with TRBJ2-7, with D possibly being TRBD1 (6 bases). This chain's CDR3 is CASSQEWGTFPYEQYF. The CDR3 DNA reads TGTGCCAGCAGCCAAGAGTGGGGGACATTCCCCTACGAGCAGTACTTC.